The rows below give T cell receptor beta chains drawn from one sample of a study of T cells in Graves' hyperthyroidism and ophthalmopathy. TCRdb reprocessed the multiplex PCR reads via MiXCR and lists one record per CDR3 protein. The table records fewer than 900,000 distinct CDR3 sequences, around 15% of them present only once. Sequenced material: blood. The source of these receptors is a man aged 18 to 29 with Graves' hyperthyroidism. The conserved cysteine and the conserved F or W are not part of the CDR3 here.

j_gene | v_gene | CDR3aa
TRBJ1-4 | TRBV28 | ASSLGGGGTNEKLF
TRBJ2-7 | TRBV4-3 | ASSPQIAGIFYEQY
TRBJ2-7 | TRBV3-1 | ASSRPGKLYEQY
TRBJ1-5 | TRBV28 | ASSRYQYSNQPQH
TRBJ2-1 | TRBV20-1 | SARVGGLAAYNEQF
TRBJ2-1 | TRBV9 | ASSVWLAGNNEQF
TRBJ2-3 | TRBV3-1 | ASSQRTVPDTQY
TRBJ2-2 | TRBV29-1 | SAGGENTGELF
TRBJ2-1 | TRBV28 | ASSLKGAEQF
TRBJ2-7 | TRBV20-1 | SAGTSGYEQY
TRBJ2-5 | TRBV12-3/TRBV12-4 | ASSSTGAQETQY
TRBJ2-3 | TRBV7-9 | ASSLDLTSGNTDTQY
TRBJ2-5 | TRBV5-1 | ASSLAASEETQY
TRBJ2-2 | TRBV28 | ASSTTGGPAELF
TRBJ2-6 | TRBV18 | ASSPLPVTGVSSGANVLT
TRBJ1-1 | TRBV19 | ASSIGPEAF
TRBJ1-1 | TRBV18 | ASSPRQGVATEAF
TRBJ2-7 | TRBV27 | ASSRTGTGGYEQY
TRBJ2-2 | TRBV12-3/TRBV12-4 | ASSLAFGRDTGELF
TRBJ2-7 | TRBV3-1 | ASSQYSGYEQY
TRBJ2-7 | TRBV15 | ATSRERRADEQY
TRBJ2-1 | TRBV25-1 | ASRGQGWREQF
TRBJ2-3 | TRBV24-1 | ATSDSSGSTDTQY
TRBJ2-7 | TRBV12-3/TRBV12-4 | ASSLSGAREQY
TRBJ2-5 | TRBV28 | ASSPPRGIVSETQY
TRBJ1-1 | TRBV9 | ASSGTGVSEAF
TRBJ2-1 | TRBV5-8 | ASSSPGTSANYNEQF
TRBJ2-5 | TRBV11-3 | ASSPSGATQETQY
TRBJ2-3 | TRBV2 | ASTLASDTQY
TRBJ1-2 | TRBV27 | ASSPTGRPPYGYT
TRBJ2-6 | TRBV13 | ASSSTGGSGANVLT
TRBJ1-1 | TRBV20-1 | SASLVTRGTEAF
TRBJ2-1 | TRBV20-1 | SARTSEYNEQF
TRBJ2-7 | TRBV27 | ASSRGTSGVSYEQY
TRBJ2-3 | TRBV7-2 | ASSLTGPSTDTQY
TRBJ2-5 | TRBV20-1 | SARGGLAQETQY
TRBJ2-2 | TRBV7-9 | ASSLPGGLTGELF
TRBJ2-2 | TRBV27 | ASSTGTVLNTGELF
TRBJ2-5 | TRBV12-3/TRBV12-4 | ASNLAGAQETQY
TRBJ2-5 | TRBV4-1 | ASSQTGTQETQY
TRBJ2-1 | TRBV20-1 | SERGAGENEQF
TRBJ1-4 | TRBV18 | ASSPLPDLGEKLF
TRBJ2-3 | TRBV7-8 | ASSPLAQY
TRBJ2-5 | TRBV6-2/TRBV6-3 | ASSRGPLQETQY
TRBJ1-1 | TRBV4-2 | ASSQDPGEAEAF
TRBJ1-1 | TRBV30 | AWRARQGLTEAF
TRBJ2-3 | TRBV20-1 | SARSGTAQY
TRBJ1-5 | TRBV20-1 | SAGDGTGNQPQH
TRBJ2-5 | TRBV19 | ASSPRRLAGKWKTQY
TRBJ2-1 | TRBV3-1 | ASSHILSSDNEQF